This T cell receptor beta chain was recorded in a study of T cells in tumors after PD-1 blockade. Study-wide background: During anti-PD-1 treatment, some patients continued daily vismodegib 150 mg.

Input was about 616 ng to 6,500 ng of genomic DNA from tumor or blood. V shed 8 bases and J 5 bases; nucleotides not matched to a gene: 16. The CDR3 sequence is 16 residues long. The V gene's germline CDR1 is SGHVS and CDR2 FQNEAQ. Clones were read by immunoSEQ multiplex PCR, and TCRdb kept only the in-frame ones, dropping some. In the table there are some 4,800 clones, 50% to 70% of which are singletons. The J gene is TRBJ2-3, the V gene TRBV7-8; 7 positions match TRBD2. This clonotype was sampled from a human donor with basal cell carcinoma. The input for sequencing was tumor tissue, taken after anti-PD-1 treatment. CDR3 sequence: CASEREAGWGGDTQYF. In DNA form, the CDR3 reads TGTGCCAGCGAGCGAGAGGCAGGTTGGGGGGGAGATACGCAGTATTTT.